This TCR beta chain originates from a study of T cell responses to AZD1222 COVID-19 vaccine. Study summary: Researchers grouped second doses given at about 4 or about 12 weeks into one pool. Study-level points and caveats: Variant regions that are unmutated are reportedly the target of nearly half of spike-specific TCRs. A mostly white British donor set with more females was recruited, and clonal diversity was possibly underestimated. At baseline, seropositivity was found in only a handful of AZD1222 recipients.

The data were produced by immunoSEQ multiplex PCR, yet TCRdb's version contains in-frame clones alone and is incomplete. The sample consists of 100,000 to 120,000 clones, around 81% of them appearing once. A remark on this clone: Its target is unknown.

CDR1 SGHNT and CDR2 YENEEA come from the germline V gene. The CDR3 has 15 amino acids. V lost 2 bases and J 4 bases, leaving 11 bases between the germline ends. The chain employs TRBV11-3 and TRBJ2-2, with D possibly being TRBD1 (5 bases). Material: peripheral blood, obtained on day 0 of AZD1222 vaccination. This TCR derives from an adult in good health. CDR3 sequence (DNA): TGTGCCAGCAGCTTAACGGCAGGGCCCACCGGGGAGCTGTTTTTT. Protein product: CASSLTAGPTGELFF.